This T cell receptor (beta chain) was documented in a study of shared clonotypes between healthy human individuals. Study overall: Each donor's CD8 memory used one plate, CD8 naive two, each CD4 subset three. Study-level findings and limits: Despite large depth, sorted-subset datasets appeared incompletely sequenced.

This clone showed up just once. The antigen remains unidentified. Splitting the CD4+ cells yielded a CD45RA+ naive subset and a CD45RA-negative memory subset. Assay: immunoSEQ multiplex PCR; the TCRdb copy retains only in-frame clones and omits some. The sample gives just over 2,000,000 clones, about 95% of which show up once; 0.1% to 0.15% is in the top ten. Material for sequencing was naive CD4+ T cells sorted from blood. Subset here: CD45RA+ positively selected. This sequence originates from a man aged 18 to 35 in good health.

The CDR3 loop is CASSSMGPNPLYGYTF. The CDR3 nucleotides are TGTGCCAGCAGTTCTATGGGCCCTAACCCCCTCTATGGCTACACCTTC. V gene TRBV28 combines with J gene TRBJ1-2; no clear D. Trimming took 4 bases from V and 4 from J, leaving 19 bases between them. The CDR3 consists of 16 residues. Germline loops: CDR1 MDHEN, CDR2 SYDVKM.